This TCR beta chain was sequenced during a study of CD8 T cells in ankylosing spondylitis. Details on this clonotype: Its matching antigen is unknown.

Quantitative 5'-RACE was performed with molecular barcodes, and it yielded the TCR beta libraries. TCRdb reanalysed the 5' RACE reads using MiXCR and keeps one entry per CDR3 protein. The sample has a few hundred thousand distinct CDR3 sequences, roughly 17% seen once. Study-wide points: Some motif variants had been reported before (in reactive arthritis synovial fluid and blood). Clones linked with disease were CD8+ and fairly uncommon in the peripheral blood. Several highly homologous variants formed a TCR beta motif that appeared characteristic of ankylosing spondylitis blood.

The junction had 5 bases not matched to a gene; V was cut back by 0 bases and J by 5 bases. The CDR3 has 15 amino acids. Looked up from germline, CDR1 is DFQATT and CDR2 is SNEGSKA (reference sequence). The V gene is TRBV20-1, the J gene TRBJ2-2, with TRBD2 identical over 8 bases. Sequenced: blood, either unsorted or a sorted T cell fraction (not recorded which). The TCR was taken from a male donor with ankylosing spondylitis. CDR3 amino acids: CSARDASGSTGELFF. DNA of the CDR3: TGCAGTGCTAGAGATGCCAGCGGGAGTACCGGGGAGCTGTTTTTT.